The clone carrying this TCR beta chain was seen at least ten times. Antigen: not known. This entry is derived from a study of early T cells in non-severe SARS-CoV-2 infection. As for the study in general: Sequencing was performed on bulk RNA from unsorted whole blood, leaving chains unpaired. Whole-study findings and limits: Clonotype matching in VDJdb favored anti-spike CD8 responses and did not capture private and CD4 specificities.

Attachment of unique molecular identifiers was made to individual cDNA molecules. TCRdb itself ran the 5' RACE reads through MiXCR, one entry per CDR3 protein. The sample lists some 82,000 distinct CDR3 sequences, 12% occurring once. V was clipped by 4 bases and J by 5 bases; unmatched bases: 4. Germline V gives CDR1 WSHSY, CDR2 SAAADI. This CDR3 contains 15 residues. The TCR comes from an adult who was a healthcare worker with PCR-confirmed SARS-CoV-2 infection or an uninfected control (not recorded which). This rearrangement joins TRBV10-2 to TRBJ2-2; 10 bases line up with TRBD2. Sequencing was done on a sample of whole blood. As DNA, the CDR3 is TGCGCCAGCAGTGTATTACTAGCGGGAACCGGGGAGCTGTTTTTT. Encoded protein: CASSVLLAGTGELFF.